A selection of T cell receptor beta chains follows, all from one sample in a study of Epstein–Barr virus B cells in breast cancer. TCRdb called the 5' RACE reads again in MiXCR, with one record for every CDR3 protein. The sample carries several hundred distinct CDR3 sequences, about 34% recorded once. These receptors have no identified antigens. The sequenced sample was tumor-infiltrating lymphocytes expanded in culture. These receptors originate from a woman aged 40 to 50 with triple-negative breast cancer. Each CDR3 is given with its conserved first and last residue. The D gene is left open where the match is weak. Expanded clones are given a class, and other clones once, few, many or no size at all.

clone size,V gene,D gene,J gene,CDR3 DNA,CDR3 protein
few,TRBV11-2,TRBD2,TRBJ2-3,TGTGCCAGCAGCCTAAACCCCGGGGGGAGCGGAGATACGCAGTATTTT,CASSLNPGGSGDTQYF
NA,TRBV3-1,NA,TRBJ1-5,TGTGCCAGCAGCTTCGGGAACAACAATCAGCCCCAGCATTTT,CASSFGNNNQPQHF
NA,TRBV28,NA,TRBJ1-6,TGTGCCAGCTCCCCCCCCACCCGGGCTTCACCCCTCCACTTT,CASSPPTRASPLHF
NA,TRBV6-1,TRBD1,TRBJ2-4,TGTGCCAGCAGTGAAGAAGTCAGGGGGCACATTCAGTACTTC,CASSEEVRGHIQYF
NA,TRBV18,TRBD2,TRBJ2-3,TGTGCCAGCTCACCTGGCGGGGGGCTCCTCACAGATACGCAGTATTTT,CASSPGGGLLTDTQYF
NA,TRBV28,NA,TRBJ1-2,TGTGCCAGCAGTTTAGGCTTTGGGGACTATGGCTACACCTTC,CASSLGFGDYGYTF
few,TRBV20-1,NA,TRBJ2-1,TGCAGTCCCCGTTTAAGTGGGGAGCAGTTCTTC,CSPRLSGEQFF
NA,TRBV7-9,TRBD2,TRBJ2-7,TGTGCCAGCAGCCCTCTAGCGGGAGGAACCTACGAGCAGTACTTC,CASSPLAGGTYEQYF
few,TRBV5-1,TRBD1,TRBJ1-2,TGCGCCAGCAGCTTGGAGAAGGGGGCGAACTCTCCCGGCTACACCTTC,CASSLEKGANSPGYTF
NA,TRBV11-2,TRBD2,TRBJ2-1,TGTGCCAGCAGCTTAGATTGGGGGAGCGGGGGGGCGAATGAGCAGTTCTTC,CASSLDWGSGGANEQFF
few,TRBV19,TRBD1,TRBJ1-5,TGTGCCAGTAGTATGGGGACAGCGAGCAATCAGCCCCAGCATTTT,CASSMGTASNQPQHF
few,TRBV7-9,NA,TRBJ1-1,TGTGCCAGCAGCTTAGCGGACGGCACTGAAGCTTTCTTT,CASSLADGTEAFF
few,TRBV7-9,TRBD1,TRBJ2-2,TGTGCCATCCTTGGACAGGGACGCACCGGGGAGCTGTTTTTT,CAILGQGRTGELFF
NA,TRBV19,NA,TRBJ1-5,TGTGCCAGTAGTATCGACCCCTTATTTCAGCCCCAGCATTTT,CASSIDPLFQPQHF
NA,TRBV2,NA,TRBJ2-1,TGTGCCAGCAGCAGATACAATGAGCAGTTCTTC,CASSRYNEQFF
NA,TRBV20-1,TRBD1,TRBJ1-2,TGCAGTGGGACAGGGGCAAATGGCTACACCTTC,CSGTGANGYTF
many,TRBV6-1,NA,TRBJ1-3,TGTGCCAGCAGTTATGGGTATGGGATTGGAAACACCATATATTTT,CASSYGYGIGNTIYF
NA,TRBV4-2,TRBD2,TRBJ2-7,TGTGCCAGCAGCCAAGATGGCACTAGCGGGAGCTACGAGCAGTACTTC,CASSQDGTSGSYEQYF
NA,TRBV20-1,NA,TRBJ1-4,TGCAGTGCTAGTCGCGCCTCTGAAAAACTGTTTTTT,CSASRASEKLFF
NA,TRBV30,NA,TRBJ2-7,TGTGCCTGGAGTCCACCTGCCTCCTACTACGAGCAGTACTTC,CAWSPPASYYEQYF
NA,TRBV14,TRBD1,TRBJ1-3,TGTGCCAGCAGCCAGGCCACAGGGGGAAGAAGCTCTGGAAACACCATATATTTT,CASSQATGGRSSGNTIYF
NA,TRBV7-9,NA,TRBJ2-1,TGTGCCAGCAGCTTACTTAGTAATGAGCAGTTCTTC,CASSLLSNEQFF
few,TRBV18,NA,TRBJ1-2,TGTGCCAGCTTCCAGATACAGGGTCTCAACGATGGCTACACCTTC,CASFQIQGLNDGYTF
medium-sized,TRBV27,TRBD1,TRBJ2-1,TGTGCCAGCAGTTTAATCGGGGACAGGCAGTTCTTC,CASSLIGDRQFF
NA,TRBV6-2/TRBV6-3,NA,TRBJ2-7,TGTGCCAGCAGTTTTAGACAGGAGAGCGAGCAGTACTTC,CASSFRQESEQYF
NA,TRBV5-1,TRBD2,TRBJ2-5,TGCGCCAGCAGCTTGCGACCTAGCGGGAGTGAAGAGACCCAGTACTTC,CASSLRPSGSEETQYF
NA,TRBV18,NA,TRBJ1-1,TGTGCCAGCTCACTCTTGGTAGACACTGAAGCTTTCTTT,CASSLLVDTEAFF
few,TRBV7-9,NA,TRBJ1-6,TGTGCCAGCAGCTTAGAGGGGGATTCACCCCTCCACTTT,CASSLEGDSPLHF
NA,TRBV18,NA,TRBJ2-7,TGTGCCAGCTCACCACCAGGGTTGTACGAGCAGTACTTC,CASSPPGLYEQYF
NA,TRBV2,NA,TRBJ1-1,TGTGCCAGCACCCGGGAGGTCACTGAAGCTTTCTTT,CASTREVTEAFF
few,TRBV6-2/TRBV6-3,TRBD2,TRBJ2-1,TGTGCCAGCAGTTACTCGGGGGGGTCTTACAATGAGCAGTTCTTC,CASSYSGGSYNEQFF
NA,TRBV5-1,TRBD2,TRBJ2-3,TGCGCCAGCAGCTTGGGAACAGCGGGAGTAGATACGCAGTATTTT,CASSLGTAGVDTQYF
NA,TRBV5-1,NA,TRBJ2-3,TGCGCCAGCAGCTTGGCCCCCGCTAGCGGCACAGATACGCAGTATTTT,CASSLAPASGTDTQYF
NA,TRBV18,NA,TRBJ2-5,TGTGCCAGCTCACAGGGAGTTAAACGGGAGACCCAGTACTTC,CASSQGVKRETQYF
NA,TRBV5-1,TRBD2,TRBJ2-5,TGCGCCAGCAGCCTCGGGGGGACTAAAGAGACCCAGTACTTC,CASSLGGTKETQYF
few,TRBV28,NA,TRBJ1-2,TGTGCCAGCAGTGAGGGGGTGCAGGGCTACACCTTC,CASSEGVQGYTF
NA,TRBV7-2,NA,TRBJ1-5,TGTGCCAGCAGCTTTAGTCGTCAGCCCCAGCATTTT,CASSFSRQPQHF
medium-sized,TRBV4-1,TRBD2,TRBJ2-3,TGCGCCAGCAGCCAAGGGGCGCTAGCGGGGGTAGGGAATACGCAGTATTTT,CASSQGALAGVGNTQYF
NA,TRBV3-1,NA,TRBJ2-7,TGTGCCAGCGGGAACTCCTACGAGCAGTACTTC,CASGNSYEQYF
NA,TRBV10-3,NA,TRBJ2-2,TGTGCCATCATTGGGTCGGGCACCGGGGAGCTGTTTTTT,CAIIGSGTGELFF
NA,TRBV7-2,TRBD2,TRBJ2-7,TGTGCCAGCAGCTTAGCGTGGGGGGGCTACGAGCAGTACTTC,CASSLAWGGYEQYF
NA,TRBV15,TRBD1,TRBJ1-6,TGTGCCACCAGCAGGGACAGGGTGAATTCACCCCTCCACTTT,CATSRDRVNSPLHF
few,TRBV7-2,NA,TRBJ2-3,TGTGCCAGCAGCTTAAGGAGGGGGGAAGGTACGCAGTATTTT,CASSLRRGEGTQYF
few,TRBV7-9,NA,TRBJ1-1,TGTGCCAGCATATTTTTCGGGTCAGTGAACACTGAAGCTTTCTTT,CASIFFGSVNTEAFF
NA,TRBV12-3/TRBV12-4,TRBD1,TRBJ2-7,TGTGCCAGCAGTTCTCGGGACAGGGCTAAGTGGGAGCAGTACTTC,CASSSRDRAKWEQYF
NA,TRBV6-6,TRBD1,TRBJ2-1,TGTGCCAGCAGTCGAGCCCTTCCGGGACAGGTATACAATGAGCAGTTCTTC,CASSRALPGQVYNEQFF
few,TRBV2,NA,TRBJ2-1,TGTGCCAGCAGCCCCCTTCAAAGCTCCTACAATGAGCAGTTCTTC,CASSPLQSSYNEQFF
few,TRBV6-5,TRBD2,TRBJ2-1,TGTGCCAGCAGCCGGGGACTAGAAAACTACAATGAGCAGTTCTTC,CASSRGLENYNEQFF